The T cell receptor beta chain described here comes from a study of T cells after yellow fever vaccination. One entry per CDR3 protein results from TCRdb running MiXCR on the 5' RACE reads. The data hold about 320,000 distinct CDR3 sequences, with approximately 13% observed a single time. In the case of this clonotype: No antigen is known for it.

The study, taken as a whole, reports: Clones from primary vaccination mostly reappeared after the booster (96% CD4, around 90% CD8).

This CDR3 has 15 residues. This rearrangement joins TRBV21-1 to TRBJ2-7; TRBD2 is taken as the D call from the table, unchecked against the DNA. TRBV21-1 is a listed pseudogene. The material was CD4+ T cells sorted from PBMCs, obtained 15 days after the yellow fever booster vaccination. The sequence was obtained from a man between 18 and 35 years old who received the YFV17D yellow fever vaccine. The CDR3, as DNA: TGTGCCAGCAGTAGCCTTAGGAGGGCCGCCTACGAGCAGTACGTC. It encodes CASSSLRRAAYEQYV.